What follows are 28 T cell receptor beta chains derived from one specimen sequenced in a study of blood T cell repertoires in COVID-19. The repertoire was sequenced with immunoSEQ multiplex PCR; TCRdb's copy has only in-frame clones and lacks some. The data hold about 79,000 clones, with approximately 90% observed a single time. Sequenced input: peripheral blood. The receptors here all came from a man aged 65 to 85 with active or convalescent COVID-19.

The chain couples TRBV27 to TRBJ1-1; D is uncertain. V was trimmed by 1 base and J by 2 bases, leaving 11 bases between them. The germline V gene has CDR1 MNHEY and CDR2 SMNVEV (reference sequence). The CDR3 extends over 15 amino acids. The CDR3 region is CASSLFPGSNTEAFF. CDR3 coding DNA: TGTGCCAGCAGTTTATTCCCGGGAAGCAACACTGAAGCTTTCTTT.

The chain links TRBV28 to TRBJ2-5; D call uncertain. Per germline, CDR1 MDHEN and CDR2 SYDVKM. This CDR3 contains 15 residues. V was shortened by 6 bases and J by 5 bases, with 19 bases between the two germline ends. The CDR3 bases are TGTGCCAGCAGCCTTGAAACGCCTCTGCGGGAGACCCAGTACTTC. Translation: CASSLETPLRETQYF.

The chain uses TRBV6-1 and TRBJ1-5, with no clear D. Germline lookup yields CDR1 MNHNS and CDR2 SASEGT. This CDR3 region has 13 residues. Trimming pared 2 bases from V and 6 bases from J, leaving 8 bases between. The CDR3 spells CASSENGIQPQHF. CDR3 in DNA: TGTGCCAGCAGTGAAAACGGGATTCAGCCCCAGCATTTT.

As DNA, the CDR3 is TGTGCCAGCTCAAGTGGTGGGGCAGGGGGCAGCTCCTACGAGCAGTACTTC. Protein product: CASSSGGAGGSSYEQYF. This sequence joins TRBV28 and TRBJ2-7, with 8 nucleotides matching TRBD1. Germline V gives CDR1 MDHEN, CDR2 SYDVKM. V lost 8 bases, J lost 0 bases, and 15 bases stayed unmatched. This CDR3 is 17 amino acids long.

The chain employs TRBV28 and TRBJ2-3; D is unclear. The CDR3 loop spans 17 amino acids. Between the trimmed V and J ends, which lost 1 base and 0 bases, there was a span of 14 bases. Looked up from germline, CDR1 is MDHEN and CDR2 is SYDVKM. Here the CDR3 reads CASSLSGRVGSTDTQYF. As DNA, the CDR3 is TGTGCCAGCAGTTTATCGGGTCGGGTAGGAAGCACAGATACGCAGTATTTT.

The chain has TRBV14 and TRBJ1-2, with D maybe TRBD1 (6 bases). The CDR3 is 14 residues long. Trimming took off 4 bases at V and 6 bases at J, with 15 bases between the two ends. Germline CDR1 SGHDN, CDR2 FVKESK. The CDR3 region has the DNA TGTGCCAGCAGCCGGCAGCCCGGGGGGCATGGCTACACCTTC. Amino acids: CASSRQPGGHGYTF. Using reference TRBV14 and TRBJ1-2 for the parts outside the CDR3, the full variable domain is EAGVTQFPSHSVIEKGQTVTLRCDPISGHDNLYWYRRVMGKEIKFLLHFVKESKQDESGMPNNRFLAERTGGTYSTLKVQPAELEDSGVYFCASSRQPGGHGYTFGSGTRLTVV.

The chain links TRBV7-2 to TRBJ1-3; no firm D call. Trimming pared 3 bases from V and 2 bases from J, leaving 14 bases between. Germline V gene data show CDR1 as SGHTA and CDR2 as FQGNSA. This CDR3 region has 16 residues. The chain's CDR3 is CASSLSPQDTGNTIYF. As DNA, the CDR3 is TGTGCCAGCAGCTTGTCGCCCCAAGACACTGGAAACACCATATATTTT.

The chain joins TRBV6-4 to TRBJ2-7; the D is unclear. V lost 4 bases to trimming and J lost 5 bases, with 18 bases between them. This CDR3 contains 15 residues. Germline V gene sequence: CDR1 MRHNA, CDR2 SNTAGT. The CDR3 sequence: CASSGPRIEGHEQYF. In DNA, the CDR3 is TGTGCCAGCAGTGGACCGAGGATAGAAGGCCACGAGCAGTACTTC.

The chain recombines TRBV27 with TRBJ1-1; D remains ambiguous. Germline V CDR1 and CDR2: MNHEY, SMNVEV (reference sequence). This CDR3 spans 13 amino acids. Trimming stripped 2 bases from V and 4 bases from J, with 8 bases between. Written as DNA, the CDR3 is TGTGCCAGCAGTTTAAAGGGAGGCACTGAAGCTTTCTTT. It yields the protein CASSLKGGTEAFF.

The gene calls are TRBV5-4 and TRBJ1-2; D not resolved. Germline V lookup: CDR1 SGHNT, CDR2 YYREEE (reference sequence). CDR3 size: 13 residues. The V gene lost 3 bases and the J gene lost 10 bases, with 16 bases spanning the gap. The CDR3 DNA reads as TGTGCCAGCAGCTCTCCGGGATCCCGCAACTACACCTTC. It encodes CASSSPGSRNYTF.

CDR3 sequence reads: CASSPLTGQTQYF. In nucleotides, the CDR3 is TGTGCCAGCAGCCCTTTGACAGGGCAGACCCAGTACTTC. The chain employs TRBV11-2 and TRBJ2-5, with TRBD1 matching 7 bases. The trim removed 5 bases at V and 6 bases at J, leaving 6 bases unmatched. The length of the CDR3 is 13 residues. The germline CDR1 and CDR2 sequences are SGHAT and FQNNGV.

J is TRBJ1-5 and V is TRBV9, with a possible D match to TRBD1 (6 bases). The CDR3 covers 15 residues. The V and J ends lost 0 bases and 9 bases respectively, with 16 bases between them. In germline, CDR1 is SGDLS, CDR2 YYNGEE. CDR3 loop: CASSVEGDPSRPQHF. The CDR3 bases are TGTGCCAGCAGCGTAGAGGGGGACCCCAGTAGGCCCCAGCATTTT.

V is TRBV9 and J is TRBJ2-3, with D possibly matching TRBD2 (6 bases). This CDR3 has 15 amino acids. Germline V CDR1 and CDR2: SGDLS, YYNGEE. V lost 1 base and J 0 bases, leaving 9 bases between the germline ends. CDR3 loop: CASSVWGESTDTQYF. In DNA form, the CDR3 reads TGTGCCAGCAGCGTATGGGGGGAGAGCACAGATACGCAGTATTTT.

The chain couples TRBV6-2 or TRBV6-3 to TRBJ1-5; no reliable D call. In germline, CDR1 is MNHEY, CDR2 SVGEGT. Trimming cost V 2 bases and J 7 bases, with 12 bases left between them. CDR3 length: 14 amino acids. CDR3 protein: CASSYLGREQPQHF. Written as DNA, the CDR3 is TGTGCCAGCAGTTACCTCGGGAGGGAACAGCCCCAGCATTTT.

The count of this clone is one. The chain combines TRBV5-1 with TRBJ2-2; D possibly corresponds to TRBD2 (5 bases). This CDR3 has 18 residues. The germline V gene has CDR1 SGHRS and CDR2 YFSETQ. Between the trimmed V and J ends, which lost 0 bases and 2 bases, there was a span of 17 bases. The CDR3 DNA reads TGCGCCAGCAGCTTGGCTTCCCAACGGGGAACCAACACCGGGGAGCTGTTTTTT. Translated, it gives CASSLASQRGTNTGELFF.

The CDR3 region is CASSRDSPYEQYF. The CDR3 DNA sequence: TGCGCCAGCAGCCGAGACAGTCCCTACGAGCAGTACTTC. V is TRBV5-1 and J is TRBJ2-7; tentatively, D is TRBD1 (5 bases). Trimming took off 4 bases at V and 2 bases at J, with 10 bases between the two ends. The CDR3 loop spans 13 amino acids. Germline lookup yields CDR1 SGHRS and CDR2 YFSETQ.

This chain uses TRBV3-1 (or the pseudogene TRBV3-2) with TRBJ1-6; D gene ambiguous. This CDR3 contains 13 residues. Germline V gives CDR1 LGHDT, CDR2 YNNKEL (reference sequence). Deletions cut 1 base from V and 8 bases from J, with 6 bases between. CDR3 sequence: CASSQGPDSPLHF. The CDR3 nucleotides are TGTGCCAGCAGCCAAGGTCCTGATTCACCCCTCCACTTT.

The V call is TRBV20-1, the J call TRBJ1-4; no clear D. The CDR3 consists of 13 residues. The germline V and J ends were trimmed by 3 bases and 0 bases, with 5 bases remaining between them. Germline-derived CDR1 and CDR2 are DFQATT and SNEGSKA (reference sequence). In DNA, the CDR3 is TGCAGTGCTAGTGGTACAACTAATGAAAAACTGTTTTTT. This translates into CSASGTTNEKLFF.

The J gene is TRBJ2-5, the V gene TRBV7-2; perhaps TRBD1 as D (5 bases). V lost 2 bases to trimming and J lost 5 bases, with 9 bases between them. Germline V gives CDR1 SGHTA, CDR2 FQGNSA. This CDR3 comprises 13 residues. CDR3 in amino acids: CASSLNRWETQYF. The DNA of the CDR3 is TGTGCCAGCAGCTTAAACAGGTGGGAGACCCAGTACTTC.

V and J are TRBV25-1 and TRBJ1-4; maybe TRBD1 (6 bases). The CDR3 length is 15 residues. CDR1 is MGHDK, CDR2 SYGVNS, per germline. V was cut by 2 bases and J by 2 bases, with 9 bases left in between. The CDR3 sequence: CASSEIDRTNEKLFF. In nucleotides, the CDR3 is TGTGCCAGCAGTGAAATCGACAGGACTAATGAAAAACTGTTTTTT. The whole variable domain, remainder taken from reference TRBV25-1 and TRBJ1-4, is EADIYQTPRYLVIGTGKKITLECSQTMGHDKMYWYQQDPGMELHLIHYSYGVNSTEKGDLSSESTVSRIRTEHFPLTLESARPSHTSQYLCASSEIDRTNEKLFFGSGTQLSVL.

The chain links TRBV5-5 to TRBJ2-3; no clear D. CDR3 size: 15 residues. CDR1 and CDR2 (germline): SGHKS, YYEKEE (reference sequence). Trimming pared 2 bases from V and 0 bases from J, leaving 10 bases between. As DNA, the CDR3 is TGTGCCAGCAGCTTTGGTCAGATCAGCACAGATACGCAGTATTTT. This encodes CASSFGQISTDTQYF.

This clone was seen once. The CDR3 sequence: CASSLDRIATNEKLFF. In DNA form, the CDR3 reads TGTGCCAGCTCGCTAGACAGGATTGCAACTAATGAAAAACTGTTTTTT. This chain links TRBV18 with TRBJ1-4, with D tentatively TRBD1 (6 bases). The length of the CDR3 is 16 residues. Germline V gene sequence: CDR1 KGHSH, CDR2 LQKENI. The ends were cut back, 6 bases at V and 0 bases at J, with 14 bases in the middle.

The chain carries TRBV7-3 and TRBJ1-1; 9 nucleotides align to TRBD1. The V segment lost 3 bases and the J segment 4 bases; nucleotides outside the gene matches: 3. Germline V gene sequence: CDR1 SGHTA, CDR2 FQGTGA. The CDR3 spans 14 residues. The CDR3 bases are TGTGCCAGCAGCTTGGACAGGGGTGGCACTGAAGCTTTCTTT. Its protein product is CASSLDRGGTEAFF.

The chain carries TRBV6-5 and TRBJ1-1; no definite D call. V was pared by 7 bases and J by 3 bases, with 6 bases between. CDR3 length: 11 amino acids. Looked up from germline, CDR1 is MNHEY and CDR2 is SVGAGI. The CDR3 DNA sequence: TGTGCCAGCACGGGGTACACTGAAGCTTTCTTT. This gives the protein CASTGYTEAFF.

This rearrangement joins TRBV7-2 to TRBJ1-1; TRBD1 aligns across 10 bases. The CDR3 spans 18 residues. Germline CDR1 SGHTA, CDR2 FQGNSA. The ends lost 2 bases at V and 0 bases at J; junction bases unmatched: 9. CDR3 nucleotides: TGTGCCAGCAGCTTACCACTGACAGGGGGCCGGATGAACACTGAAGCTTTCTTT. Encoded protein: CASSLPLTGGRMNTEAFF.

The CDR3: CASSLAAATRTDTQYF. As DNA, the CDR3 is TGCGCCAGCAGCTTGGCCGCGGCTACCCGCACAGATACGCAGTATTTT. V gene TRBV5-1 combines with J gene TRBJ2-3; D is ambiguous. V was shortened by 0 bases and J by 1 base, with 12 bases between the two germline ends. CDR3 length equals 16 residues. Germline values: CDR1 SGHRS, CDR2 YFSETQ.

The chain has TRBV12-3 or TRBV12-4 and TRBJ1-2; 7 nucleotides match TRBD1. The CDR3 sequence is 13 residues long. Trimming took 3 bases from V and 5 from J; bases not matched to a gene: 3. The CDR3 DNA follows: TGTGCCAGCAGTTTTTTCAGGGGGTATGGCTACACCTTC. Amino acid sequence: CASSFFRGYGYTF.

DNA for the CDR3: TGTGCCAGCAGCCAACAGGGGACTGGAAACACCATATATTTT. Residues: CASSQQGTGNTIYF. This chain joins TRBV5-4 and TRBJ1-3, with 7 positions matching TRBD1. J lost 2 bases, V lost 4 bases, and 3 bases had no gene match. The germline V gene has CDR1 SGHNT and CDR2 YYREEE (reference sequence). CDR3 size: 14 residues.